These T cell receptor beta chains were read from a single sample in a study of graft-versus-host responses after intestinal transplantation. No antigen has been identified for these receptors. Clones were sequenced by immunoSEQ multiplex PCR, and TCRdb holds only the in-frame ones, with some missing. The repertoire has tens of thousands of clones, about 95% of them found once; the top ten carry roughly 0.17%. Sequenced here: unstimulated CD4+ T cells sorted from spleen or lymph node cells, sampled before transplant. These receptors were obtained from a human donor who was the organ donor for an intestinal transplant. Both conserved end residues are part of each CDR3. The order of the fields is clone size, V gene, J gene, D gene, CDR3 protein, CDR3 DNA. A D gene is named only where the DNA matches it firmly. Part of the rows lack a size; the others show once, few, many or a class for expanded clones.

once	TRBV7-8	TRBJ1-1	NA	CASSLARVINTGRTEAFF	TGTGCCAGCAGCTTAGCGCGGGTAATAAACACAGGGAGGACTGAAGCTTTCTTT
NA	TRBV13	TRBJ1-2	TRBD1	CASSLNDRAYGYTF	TGTGCCAGCAGCCTTAACGACAGGGCCTATGGCTACACCTTC
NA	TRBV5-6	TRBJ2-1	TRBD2	CASSPRTRLNEQFF	TGTGCCAGCAGCCCACGGACTAGGCTCAATGAGCAGTTCTTC
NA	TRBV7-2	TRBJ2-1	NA	CASSPGLDHNEQFF	TGTGCCAGCAGCCCCGGACTGGACCACAATGAGCAGTTCTTC
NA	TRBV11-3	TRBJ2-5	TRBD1	CASSAGQGVWETQYF	TGTGCCAGCAGCGCGGGACAGGGGGTTTGGGAGACCCAGTACTTC
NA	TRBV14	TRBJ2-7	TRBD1	CASSPGQGGQYF	TGTGCCAGCAGCCCCGGACAGGGCGGACAGTACTTC
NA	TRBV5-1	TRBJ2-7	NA	CASSLGRSRNEQYF	TGCGCCAGCAGCTTGGGTAGGTCACGGAACGAGCAGTACTTC
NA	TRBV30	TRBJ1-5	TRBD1	CAWRQGVGQPQHF	TGTGCCTGGAGACAGGGGGTAGGTCAGCCCCAGCATTTT
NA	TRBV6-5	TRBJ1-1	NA	CASSYGQLNTEAFF	TGTGCCAGCAGTTACGGACAGTTGAACACTGAAGCTTTCTTT
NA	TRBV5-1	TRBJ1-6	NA	CASSLAPQGQGNSPLHF	TGCGCCAGCAGCTTGGCCCCACAGGGTCAAGGTAATTCACCCCTCCACTTT
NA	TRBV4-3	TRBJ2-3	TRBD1	CASSQDRGRDTQYF	TGCGCCAGCAGCCAGGACAGGGGGCGAGATACGCAGTATTTT
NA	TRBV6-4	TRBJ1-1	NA	CASSPGRPLRSNTEAFF	TGTGCCAGCAGTCCAGGGCGACCACTGAGGAGTAACACTGAAGCTTTCTTT
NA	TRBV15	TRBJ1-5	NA	CATSRGSGLSNQPQHF	TGTGCCACCAGCAGGGGCTCGGGACTTAGCAATCAGCCCCAGCATTTT
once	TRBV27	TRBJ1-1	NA	CASSLQGSMNTEAFF	TGTGCCAGCAGTTTACAGGGAAGTATGAACACTGAAGCTTTCTTT
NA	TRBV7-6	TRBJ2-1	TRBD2	CASSSLAGTYYNEQFF	TGTGCCAGCAGCTCCCTAGCGGGGACCTACTACAATGAGCAGTTCTTC
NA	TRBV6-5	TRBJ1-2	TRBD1	CASSRDRLGGYTF	TGTGCCAGCAGTCGGGACAGGTTAGGCGGCTACACCTTC
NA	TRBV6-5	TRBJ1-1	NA	CASTQLRNTEAFF	TGTGCCAGCACCCAGCTTAGAAACACTGAAGCTTTCTTT
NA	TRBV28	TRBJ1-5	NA	CATTVLNQPQHF	TGTGCCACTACAGTGCTAAATCAGCCCCAGCATTTT
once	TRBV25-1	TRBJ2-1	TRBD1	CASSGLIQGSSYNEQFF	TGTGCCAGCAGTGGGCTGATACAGGGGAGCTCCTACAATGAGCAGTTCTTC
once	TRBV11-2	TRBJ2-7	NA	CASSSPRRRHEQYF	TGTGCCAGCAGTTCACCCCGGCGACGGCACGAGCAGTACTTC
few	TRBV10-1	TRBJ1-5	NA	CASSSRGAPQHF	TGCGCCAGCAGCTCCAGAGGTGCGCCCCAGCATTTT
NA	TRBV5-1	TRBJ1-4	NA	CASSLVGQRSEKLFF	TGCGCCAGCAGCTTGGTTGGTCAGCGAAGCGAAAAACTGTTTTTT
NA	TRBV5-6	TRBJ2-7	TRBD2	CASRGRLAGREQYF	TGTGCCAGCAGGGGACGGCTAGCGGGGCGCGAGCAGTACTTC
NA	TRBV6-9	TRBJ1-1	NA	CASSFTVGTEAFF	TGTGCCAGCAGTTTCACGGTGGGCACTGAAGCTTTCTTT
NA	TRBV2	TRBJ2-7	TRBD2	CASSESGSGGSYEQYF	TGTGCCAGCAGTGAGTCTGGTAGCGGGGGGTCCTACGAGCAGTACTTC
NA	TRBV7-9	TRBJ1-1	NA	CASSPMDSEAFF	TGTGCCAGCAGCCCAATGGACAGTGAAGCTTTCTTT
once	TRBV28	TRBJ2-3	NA	CASSPPRRSDTQYF	TGTGCCAGCAGTCCCCCAAGGAGGTCAGATACGCAGTATTTT
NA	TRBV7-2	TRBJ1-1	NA	CASSFAGATNTEAFF	TGTGCCAGCAGCTTCGCGGGGGCCACGAACACTGAAGCTTTCTTT
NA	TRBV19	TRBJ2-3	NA	CASSKGPSTDTQYF	TGTGCCAGTAGTAAGGGGCCTAGCACAGATACGCAGTATTTT
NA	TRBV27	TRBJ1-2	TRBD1	CASSPWTGGAGYTF	TGTGCCAGCAGTCCATGGACAGGGGGCGCGGGCTACACCTTC
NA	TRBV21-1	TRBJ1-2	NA	CASSNRTARAFPGYGYTF	TGTGCCAGCAGCAACCGGACCGCGAGGGCCTTCCCAGGCTATGGCTACACCTTC